One T cell receptor beta chain is described in this entry. The repertoire was sequenced with immunoSEQ multiplex PCR; TCRdb's copy has only in-frame clones and lacks some. The repertoire has around 50,000 clones, over 75% of them found once; the top ten carry roughly 8.5%. The germline V and J ends were trimmed by 3 bases and 9 bases, with 12 bases remaining between them. The CDR3 consists of 13 residues. The germline CDR1 and CDR2 sequences are MNHEY and SMNVEV (reference sequence). This sample was taken from a study of T cell changes during pregnancy in multiple sclerosis. This TCR came from a female donor with multiple sclerosis, enrolled in a pregnancy study. Sample: CD8+ T cells from peripheral blood mononuclear cells, taken in the second trimester of pregnancy. This rearrangement joins TRBV27 to TRBJ2-1; maybe TRBD2 (6 bases). Here the CDR3 DNA reads TGTGCCAGCAGTTTCGGGGGTGGTGGTGAGCAGTTCTTC. Its protein product is CASSFGGGGEQFF.